What follows is one T cell receptor (beta chain) and its context. The antigen is not known. This specimen comes from a study of T cell responses to AZD1222 COVID-19 vaccine. Findings and caveats of the study: Researchers report vaccine-associated CD4 TCRs spanning spike, with dominance at 160-218 and 743-854.

The protocol was immunoSEQ multiplex PCR, while the TCRdb copy is restricted to in-frame clones and leaves out a portion. The table has approximately 150,000 clones, around 90% seen once. The CDR3 contains 15 residues. The V and J ends lost 6 bases and 4 bases respectively, with 15 bases between them. Germline V gene sequence: CDR1 MNHNY, CDR2 SVGAGI (reference sequence). Second-dose timings of about 4 or about 12 weeks were pooled. The rearrangement uses TRBV6-6 and TRBJ2-2, with D possibly matching TRBD1 (6 bases). The source material was peripheral blood, sampled 28 days after the second AZD1222 dose. The receptor was derived from an adult who received the AZD1222 COVID-19 vaccine. In nucleotides, the CDR3 is TGTGCCAGCAGGGGCTGGGACACCTCCACCGGGGAGCTGTTTTTT. It specifies CASRGWDTSTGELFF.